This entry lists 31 T cell receptor beta chains sequenced from one sample in a study of beta chain features in type 1 diabetes. Notes on the study in general: There was a moderate but significant shortening of TCRB CDR3s in all four CD4+ subsets of Type 1 diabetes patients.

Every isolated RNA sample was fully reverse transcribed, so sequencing captured expressed TCRB transcripts. Data came from immunoSEQ multiplex PCR; TCRdb stores just in-frame clones and leaves some out. The table lists fewer than 450,000 clones, 13% of them singletons. The antigens of these receptors remain unknown. Sequencing input: naive CD4+ T cells from blood. The receptors originated from a woman between 18 and 29 years old with type 1 diabetes.

The chain carries TRBV5-4 and TRBJ2-1; perhaps TRBD1 as D (6 bases). The CDR3 contains 11 residues. V was clipped by 4 bases and J by 14 bases, with 13 bases between them. From germline, CDR1 is SGHNT and CDR2 YYREEE (reference sequence). The CDR3 spells CASSAGTPKFF. The CDR3, as DNA: TGTGCCAGCAGCGCTGGGACACCTAAGTTCTTC.

For the CDR3, the DNA is TGTGCCAGCAGTGATCGGGAGACTGAAAAACTGTTTTTT. This translates into CASSDRETEKLFF. V usage is TRBV2 and J usage is TRBJ1-4; D is uncertain. Trimming left V 3 bases short and J 7 bases short, with 9 bases between. Germline V gene data show CDR1 as SNHLY and CDR2 as FYNNEI. The CDR3 contains 13 residues.

This clone has just a few counts. The chain has TRBV5-1 and TRBJ1-2, with a possible D match to TRBD1 (5 bases). V lost 0 bases, J lost 7 bases, and 7 bases lay in between. Germline CDR1 reads SGHRS; CDR2 reads YFSETQ. The CDR3 runs 12 residues. CDR3 in DNA: TGCGCCAGCAGCTTGGATGGGGCTGGCTACACCTTC. Translated, it gives CASSLDGAGYTF. The full variable domain, its missing parts supplied by reference TRBV5-1 and TRBJ1-2, is KAGVTQTPRYLIKTRGQQVTLSCSPISGHRSVSWYQQTPGQGLQFLFEYFSETQRNKGNFPGRFSGRQFSNSRSEMNVSTLELGDSALYLCASSLDGAGYTFGSGTRLTVV.

The chain links TRBV12-5 to TRBJ2-7; 13 nucleotides agree with TRBD2. The CDR3 totals 13 residues. Germline-derived CDR1 and CDR2 are LGHNT and FRNRAP. The J segment lost 3 bases and the V segment lost 8 bases, leaving 1 base of the junction unmatched. In DNA form, the CDR3 reads TGTGCTAGTCGGACTAGCGGGAGCTACGAGCAGTACGTC. Its protein is CASRTSGSYEQYV.

The genes are TRBV28 and TRBJ2-7, with 9 bases identical to TRBD2. V gave up 1 base and J gave up 7 bases; unmatched junction bases: 8. CDR1 and CDR2 from the germline V gene are MDHEN and SYDVKM. CDR3 length: 15 amino acids. The CDR3 loop reads CASSLSAGGPQEQYV. CDR3 sequence (DNA): TGTGCCAGCAGTTTATCGGCGGGAGGGCCGCAAGAGCAGTACGTC.

The sample holds a few counts of this clone. In DNA, the CDR3 is TGTGCCTGGCAGGGACAGGTCATTAATGGCTACACCTTC. Its protein is CAWQGQVINGYTF. The V call is TRBV30, the J call TRBJ1-2; 8 nucleotides match TRBD1. The CDR3 has 13 amino acids. The germline gives CDR1 GTSNPN, CDR2 SVGIG (reference sequence). Trimming at V came to 5 bases and at J to 6 bases, leaving 8 bases not matched to a gene.

This clone has just a few counts. V usage is TRBV28 and J usage is TRBJ1-5; D gene unclear. The CDR3 runs to 16 residues. Germline CDR1 reads MDHEN; CDR2 reads SYDVKM. Deletions cut 6 bases from V and 3 bases from J, with 18 bases between. The CDR3 is CASSPPGIKDNQPQHF. The CDR3 DNA is TGTGCCAGCAGCCCCCCGGGAATCAAGGACAATCAGCCCCAGCATTTT.

The chain couples TRBV10-3 to TRBJ2-3; D remains unclear. CDR1 is ENHRY, CDR2 SYGVKD, per germline. Between the trimmed V and J ends, which lost 10 bases and 3 bases, there was a span of 14 bases. This CDR3 is 13 amino acids long. CDR3 region: CATLAIGTDTQYF. CDR3 DNA sequence: TGTGCCACCTTAGCAATCGGGACAGATACGCAGTATTTT.

This clone was observed a handful of times. This chain joins TRBV7-3 and TRBJ2-2, with D possibly matching TRBD1 (6 bases). CDR1 and CDR2 (germline): SGHTA, FQGTGA. V was clipped by 1 base and J by 1 base, with 10 bases between them. This CDR3 is built from 16 residues. CDR3 amino acids: CASSLNTGQNTGELFF. Here the CDR3 DNA reads TGTGCCAGCAGCTTAAACACGGGACAGAACACCGGGGAGCTGTTTTTT.

A few counts support this clone. V is TRBV29-1 and J is TRBJ1-1, with 7 bases identical to TRBD1. Trimming took 4 bases from V and 7 from J; bases not matched to a gene: 6. Looked up from germline, CDR1 is SQVTM and CDR2 is ANQGSEA. This CDR3 has 12 amino acids. The chain's CDR3 is CSVAYGQVEAFF. Here the CDR3 DNA reads TGCAGCGTTGCCTACGGACAGGTTGAAGCTTTCTTT.

This clone was detected a few times. This chain joins TRBV30 and TRBJ2-3, with 11 bases fitting TRBD2. Per the germline V gene, CDR1 is GTSNPN and CDR2 is SVGIG (reference sequence). The CDR3 length is 13 residues. Trimming at V came to 4 bases and at J to 3 bases, leaving 0 bases not matched to a gene. The CDR3 loop is CAWTSGRTDTQYF. The DNA of the CDR3 is TGTGCCTGGACTAGCGGGAGGACAGATACGCAGTATTTT.

The chain joins TRBV7-9 to TRBJ1-1, with 8 bases matching TRBD1. V was pared by 5 bases and J by 2 bases, with 7 bases of the junction left unmatched. The length of the CDR3 is 15 residues. Germline V gene lookup returns CDR1 SEHNR and CDR2 FQNEAQ (reference sequence). The CDR3: CASSPDRGLNTEAFF. The DNA of the CDR3 is TGTGCCAGCAGCCCTGACAGGGGACTAAACACTGAAGCTTTCTTT.

This clone was picked up a small number of times. J is TRBJ2-7 and V is TRBV29-1; 7 bases fit TRBD2. The CDR3 sequence is 15 residues long. Unmatched junction bases numbered 13, after V lost 7 bases and J lost 1 base. Germline V gene lookup returns CDR1 SQVTM and CDR2 ANQGSEA. This CDR3 reads CSANIGGSWSYEQYF. For the CDR3, the DNA is TGCAGCGCCAATATAGGCGGGAGCTGGTCCTACGAGCAGTACTTC.

The genes are TRBV6-6 and TRBJ2-1; D may be TRBD2 (6 bases). The V end lost 1 base, the J end lost 4 bases, and 11 bases lay between the germline ends. CDR3 size: 15 residues. In germline, CDR1 is MNHNY, CDR2 SVGAGI (reference sequence). DNA of the CDR3: TGTGCCAGCAGTTACTTCGTGGGGACTTACAATGAGCAGTTCTTC. Translation gives CASSYFVGTYNEQFF.

The chain employs TRBV9 and TRBJ1-1; D is possibly TRBD1 (6 bases). Germline loops: CDR1 SGDLS, CDR2 YYNGEE. Trimming removed 4 bases from V and 3 bases from J, with 16 bases in between. The CDR3 length is 15 residues. CDR3 nucleotides: TGTGCCAGCAGCCCAACAGGGTCGAGCGACACTGAAGCTTTCTTT. Translated: CASSPTGSSDTEAFF.

This chain joins TRBV2 and TRBJ2-7; 11 bases fit TRBD2. The V and J ends lost 5 bases and 12 bases, in that order; junction bases with no gene match: 15. Looked up from germline, CDR1 is SNHLY and CDR2 is FYNNEI. This CDR3 has 15 amino acids. The CDR3 bases are TGTGCCAGCAGTCCTCGGACAGGGTTAGCGGGAGGGCGGTACTTC. Translation gives CASSPRTGLAGGRYF.

The J gene is TRBJ2-5, the V gene TRBV5-1; D may be TRBD2 (6 bases). The germline gives CDR1 SGHRS, CDR2 YFSETQ. The CDR3 spans 14 residues. The germline V and J ends were trimmed by 4 bases and 5 bases, with 15 bases remaining between them. In nucleotides, the CDR3 is TGCGCCAGCAGCCAAACGCCGGGGGTCGAGACCCAGTACTTC. Its protein is CASSQTPGVETQYF. The full variable domain, its missing parts supplied by reference TRBV5-1 and TRBJ2-5, is KAGVTQTPRYLIKTRGQQVTLSCSPISGHRSVSWYQQTPGQGLQFLFEYFSETQRNKGNFPGRFSGRQFSNSRSEMNVSTLELGDSALYLCASSQTPGVETQYFGPGTRLLVL.

Of note for this clone: At one end, the junction sequence differs from germline, possibly due to a read error. The chain couples TRBV5-7 to TRBJ1-2; D is ambiguous. TRBV5-7 is reported as an ORF; its role is uncertain. The CDR3 extends over 10 amino acids. CDR3 DNA sequence: TGTGCCAGCAGCTTCGGGCAAGCGGATTTC. This gives the protein CASSFGQADF.

The chain uses TRBV7-7 and TRBJ2-5, with TRBD1 matching over 10 bases. The CDR3 contains 16 residues. Germline CDR1 and CDR2: SSHAT and FNYEAQ (reference sequence). The V segment lost 1 base and the J segment 5 bases; nucleotides outside the gene matches: 7. The DNA for the CDR3 is TGTGCCAGCAGCTTAGGGGCGGGACAGGGGTCCGAGACCCAGTACTTC. Translating gives CASSLGAGQGSETQYF. Combining the CDR3 with reference TRBV7-7 and TRBJ2-5 gives the whole variable domain GAGVSQSPRYKVTKRGQDVTLRCDPISSHATLYWYQQALGQGPEFLTYFNYEAQPDKSGLPSDRFSAERPEGSISTLTIQRTEQRDSAMYRCASSLGAGQGSETQYFGPGTRLLVL.

This clone was seen only a few times. DNA for the CDR3: TGTGCCAGCAGTCCGAGCGTTGGGCAGTTCTTC. It yields the protein CASSPSVGQFF. V gene TRBV2 combines with J gene TRBJ2-1; D remains ambiguous. CDR1 and CDR2 (germline): SNHLY, FYNNEI. The CDR3 runs 11 residues. Trimming pared 5 bases from V and 12 bases from J, leaving 11 bases between.

This clone has just a few counts. This chain uses TRBV28 with TRBJ2-7; TRBD1 aligns across 7 bases. In germline, CDR1 is MDHEN, CDR2 SYDVKM. This CDR3 has 14 residues. V shed 2 bases and J 2 bases; nucleotides not matched to a gene: 3. The DNA of the CDR3 is TGTGCCAGCAGTTTAACAGGGGCCCCCTACGAGCAGTACTTC. Its protein is CASSLTGAPYEQYF.

This clone was recorded a few times. The chain joins TRBV18 to TRBJ1-4; 8 nucleotides agree with TRBD1. The CDR3 loop spans 14 amino acids. J gave up 7 bases and V 6 bases, and 7 bases lay outside the gene matches. Germline assignment: CDR1 KGHSH and CDR2 LQKENI. The CDR3 spells CASSADRVREKLFF. CDR3 sequence (DNA): TGTGCCAGCTCTGCGGACAGGGTTCGTGAAAAACTGTTTTTT.

The gene calls are TRBV6-6 and TRBJ1-5, with 8 bases identical to TRBD1. V shed 6 bases, J shed 7 bases, and the junction held 8 bases outside the gene matches. The CDR3 totals 14 residues. Germline loops: CDR1 MNHNY, CDR2 SVGAGI (reference sequence). DNA for the CDR3: TGTGCCAGCAGAAAACAGGGGGACGGACAGCCCCAGCATTTT. This translates into CASRKQGDGQPQHF.

V gene TRBV4-3 combines with J gene TRBJ2-3; 7 bases map to TRBD2. The germline V gene has CDR1 LGHNA and CDR2 YSLEER. The CDR3 runs 16 residues. Losses at the gene ends were 1 base for V and 4 bases for J; bases not matched to a gene: 8. The CDR3 is CASSQVRLAGADTQYF. In DNA, the CDR3 is TGCGCCAGCAGCCAAGTTCGGTTAGCGGGTGCAGATACGCAGTATTTT.

This clone was detected ten times or more. The rearrangement joins TRBV4-3 to TRBJ2-5; D is possibly TRBD1 (6 bases). The CDR3 is 15 amino acids. CDR1 and CDR2 from the germline V gene are LGHNA and YSLEER. The V and J ends lost 0 bases and 5 bases respectively, with 13 bases between them. The CDR3 here is CASSQDQGRPETQYF. The DNA for the CDR3 is TGCGCCAGCAGCCAAGATCAGGGGCGCCCGGAGACCCAGTACTTC.

This clone has only a few counts. The chain employs TRBV5-1 and TRBJ2-1, with 7 nucleotides matching TRBD1. Germline loops: CDR1 SGHRS, CDR2 YFSETQ. The CDR3 is 15 residues long. The junction had 12 bases not matched to a gene; V was cut back by 5 bases and J by 7 bases. CDR3 region: CASRTSGTVGNEQFF. CDR3 DNA: TGCGCCAGCAGGACTTCCGGGACAGTGGGGAATGAGCAGTTCTTC.

This clone was seen more than once but under ten times. The rearrangement uses TRBV5-1 and TRBJ2-5; 7 bases agree with TRBD1. CDR1 and CDR2 from the germline V gene are SGHRS and YFSETQ. The CDR3 has 15 amino acids. J lost 2 bases, V lost 3 bases, and 7 bases had no gene match. The CDR3 reads CASSSSGTVQETQYF. The DNA of the CDR3 is TGCGCCAGCAGCTCGTCCGGGACAGTTCAAGAGACCCAGTACTTC.

This clone was seen a handful of times. The rearrangement links TRBV10-3 to TRBJ2-2; 8 bases align to TRBD1. The CDR3 totals 14 residues. V lost 6 bases to trimming and J lost 5 bases; unmatched junction nucleotides: 5. Germline V gives CDR1 ENHRY, CDR2 SYGVKD. The CDR3, as DNA: TGTGCCATCAGGAGGACAGGGAATACCGGGGAGCTGTTTTTT. Translation: CAIRRTGNTGELFF.

There are a few counts of this clone. This rearrangement joins TRBV7-2 to TRBJ2-7; 9 nucleotides agree with TRBD2. CDR1 is SGHTA, CDR2 FQGNSA, per germline. The ends lost 4 bases at V and 0 bases at J; junction bases unmatched: 4. This CDR3 has 15 residues. The CDR3 reads CASSSNSGSSYEQYV. In DNA form, the CDR3 reads TGTGCCAGCAGCTCCAATAGCGGGAGCTCCTACGAGCAGTACGTC.

As to this clone: The same CDR3 also results from other DNA sequences found in this sample. The rearrangement uses TRBV19 and TRBJ1-2; TRBD1 agrees at 8 bases. V was clipped by 6 bases and J by 4 bases; unmatched bases: 7. CDR1 and CDR2 from the germline V gene are LNHDA and SQIVND (reference sequence). The CDR3 has 14 amino acids. CDR3 in DNA: TGTGCCAGTAGCCGACAGGGGAGCTCCTATGGCTACACCTTC. Translated: CASSRQGSSYGYTF.

This chain connects TRBV5-1 to TRBJ1-1; 7 nucleotides align to TRBD1. Germline V gene lookup returns CDR1 SGHRS and CDR2 YFSETQ. This CDR3 has 15 residues. The trim removed 2 bases at V and 4 bases at J, leaving 8 bases unmatched. DNA of the CDR3: TGCGCCAGCAGCTTAACAGGGGAGCGCGGCACTGAAGCTTTCTTT. Protein: CASSLTGERGTEAFF.